The present T cell receptor beta chain was sequenced within a study of cytomegalovirus exposure and HLA in healthy donors. Findings of the study overall: TCR beta V- and J-gene trimming, according to a later analysis, was linked to a missense DCLRE1C variant. Links to common viral pathogens appeared, in a later analysis, for several of the most significant clusters.

With 60 Vbeta and 13 Jbeta primers, the PCR was carried out. The table came from immunoSEQ multiplex PCR; TCRdb's copy has only in-frame clones and leaves some out. The sample includes fewer than 200,000 clones, approximately 12% seen only once; the top ten take approximately 7.8%. For this clone: Antigen specificity is unknown.

The CDR3 loop spans 15 amino acids. The clonotype comes from a man between 50 and 59 years old in good health and CMV-seropositive. Sequencing was carried out using PBMCs. This chain connects TRBV21-1 to TRBJ2-7; TRBD1, the D gene given by the table, was not confirmed from the DNA. TRBV21-1 is listed as a pseudogene. The chain's CDR3 is CASSEWTVSSYEQYV. As DNA, the CDR3 is TGTGCCAGCAGCGAGTGGACAGTTAGTTCCTACGAGCAGTACGTC.